Below, 28 T cell receptor beta chains from the same sample are listed, as sequenced in a study of cytomegalovirus exposure and HLA in healthy donors. The method was immunoSEQ multiplex PCR; TCRdb's version includes in-frame clones alone and lacks a portion of them. Here the sample spans about 300,000 clones, 70% to 90% being singletons. Sequencing was performed on PBMCs. These TCRs come from a woman between 18 and 30 years old in good health and CMV-seronegative.

This rearrangement joins TRBV6-1 to TRBJ1-6; TRBD1 is a possible D gene (5 bases). Trimming took off 8 bases at V and 5 bases at J, with 10 bases between the two ends. From germline, CDR1 is MNHNS and CDR2 SASEGT. The length of the CDR3 is 13 residues. CDR3 amino acids: CASLGRDNSPLHF. CDR3 sequence (DNA): TGTGCCAGCTTGGGCAGGGATAATTCACCCCTCCACTTT.

The CDR3 sequence: CASSVLAGGTDTQYF. As DNA, the CDR3 is TGTGCCAGCAGCGTTTTAGCGGGAGGGACAGATACGCAGTATTTT. This chain joins TRBV9 and TRBJ2-3; 11 bases are a match to TRBD2. Germline CDR1 reads SGDLS; CDR2 reads YYNGEE. The CDR3 loop spans 15 amino acids. V lost 2 bases to trimming and J lost 3 bases; unmatched junction nucleotides: 2.

The rearrangement links TRBV7-8 to TRBJ1-5; TRBD1 is a possible D gene (6 bases). The CDR3 spans 18 residues. V lost 2 bases to trimming and J lost 0 bases, with 17 bases between them. Per the germline V gene, CDR1 is SGHVS and CDR2 is FQNEAQ. The CDR3 DNA is TGTGCCAGCAGCTTATTACGGGACATTAGAAATAGCAATCAGCCCCAGCATTTT. Protein sequence: CASSLLRDIRNSNQPQHF.

The chain carries TRBV11-2 and TRBJ2-1; 12 bases are shared with TRBD2. V dropped 0 bases and J dropped 4; count of bases not matched to a gene: 13. CDR1 and CDR2 (germline): SGHAT, FQNNGV. The CDR3 loop spans 20 amino acids. CDR3 amino acids: CASSLDIALGLAGGYNEQFF. The DNA for the CDR3 is TGTGCCAGCAGCTTAGATATCGCCCTAGGCCTAGCGGGAGGGTACAATGAGCAGTTCTTC. Full variable domain (rest looked up from reference TRBV11-2 and TRBJ2-1): EAGVAQSPRYKIIEKRQSVAFWCNPISGHATLYWYQQILGQGPKLLIQFQNNGVVDDSQLPKDRFSAERLKGVDSTLKIQPAKLEDSAVYLCASSLDIALGLAGGYNEQFFGPGTRLTVL.

The gene calls are TRBV30 and TRBJ2-1; no firm D call. Germline loops: CDR1 GTSNPN, CDR2 SVGIG (reference sequence). Trimming cost V 1 base and J 8 bases, with 9 bases left between them. The CDR3 consists of 12 residues. The CDR3 sequence: CAWSGPRYEQFF. DNA for the CDR3: TGTGCCTGGAGTGGCCCCCGGTATGAGCAGTTCTTC.

The chain joins TRBV5-8 to TRBJ2-6; D is undetermined. The V end lost 0 bases, the J end lost 2 bases, and 9 bases lay between the germline ends. Germline-derived CDR1 and CDR2 are SGHTS and YDEGEE. The CDR3 has 16 residues. The CDR3 sequence: CASSLVVRTGANVLTF. Here the CDR3 DNA reads TGTGCCAGCAGCTTGGTAGTGAGGACTGGGGCCAACGTCCTGACTTTC.

The chain carries TRBV27 and TRBJ2-7; 8 positions agree with TRBD1. CDR1 and CDR2 from the germline V gene are MNHEY and SMNVEV (reference sequence). The CDR3 has 16 amino acids. With 2 bases clipped from V and 7 bases from J, the junction kept 13 bases outside the gene matches. The CDR3, as DNA: TGTGCCAGCAGTTTAGAAAGGACAGGGATTCGTAGGGAGCAGTACTTC. Translating it yields CASSLERTGIRREQYF.

The chain recombines TRBV28 with TRBJ2-2; TRBD1 aligns across 7 bases. Per the germline V gene, CDR1 is MDHEN and CDR2 is SYDVKM. This CDR3 has 17 residues. V dropped 3 bases and J dropped 3; count of bases not matched to a gene: 10. CDR3 DNA sequence: TGTGCCAGCAGTTTCACCTCCGGGACAGTGTACACCGGGGAGCTGTTTTTT. Its protein is CASSFTSGTVYTGELFF.

The chain combines TRBV4-2 with TRBJ2-7; D uncertain. CDR1 is LGHNA, CDR2 YNFKEQ, per germline. This CDR3 contains 14 residues. Trimming left V 1 base short and J 2 bases short, with 9 bases between. CDR3 coding DNA: TGTGCCAGCAGCCAAGGGGTAGCAGCCTACGAGCAGTACTTC. Encoded protein: CASSQGVAAYEQYF.

The chain joins TRBV14 to TRBJ1-1; D is undetermined. Deletions cut 0 bases from V and 7 bases from J, with 15 bases between. Germline V gene data show CDR1 as SGHDN and CDR2 as FVKESK. The CDR3 length is 15 residues. DNA of the CDR3: TGTGCCAGCAGCCAAGATTTGATCGTCCCAGGTGAAGCTTTCTTT. As protein: CASSQDLIVPGEAFF.

The chain recombines TRBV6-6 with TRBJ2-3; 7 bases are a match to TRBD1. Losses at the gene ends were 7 bases for V and 5 bases for J; bases not matched to a gene: 0. CDR1 MNHNY and CDR2 SVGAGI come from the germline V gene (reference sequence). The CDR3 has 11 amino acids. CDR3 in DNA: TGTGCCAGCAACAGGGGAGATACGCAGTATTTT. Amino acid sequence: CASNRGDTQYF.

This clone was found a few times. The chain's CDR3 is CASSSPYGYTF. CDR3 DNA sequence: TGCGCCAGCAGCTCCCCATATGGCTACACCTTC. The chain combines TRBV5-1 with TRBJ1-2; D remains unclear. There are 11 residues in the CDR3. The germline V gene has CDR1 SGHRS and CDR2 YFSETQ. V lost 3 bases and J lost 5, with 5 bases in between. Full variable domain (remainder filled in from reference TRBV5-1 and TRBJ1-2): KAGVTQTPRYLIKTRGQQVTLSCSPISGHRSVSWYQQTPGQGLQFLFEYFSETQRNKGNFPGRFSGRQFSNSRSEMNVSTLELGDSALYLCASSSPYGYTFGSGTRLTVV.

This clone was seen a single time. J is TRBJ2-1 and V is TRBV6-5, with D tentatively TRBD1 (5 bases). V shed 6 bases and J shed 3 bases, with 9 bases lying between them. Germline V CDR1 and CDR2: MNHEY, SVGAGI. This CDR3 spans 13 amino acids. CDR3 nucleotides: TGTGCCAGCAGCCGAGACAGCTACAATGAGCAGTTCTTC. Residues: CASSRDSYNEQFF.

This rearrangement joins TRBV9 to TRBJ2-7, with 14 bases fitting TRBD2. J was trimmed by 2 bases and V by 3 bases; bases with no gene match: 10. Germline V gene sequence: CDR1 SGDLS, CDR2 YYNGEE. CDR3 length: 18 residues. CDR3 coding DNA: TGTGCCAGCAGCGCCGGTTTTCGACTAGCGGGGGGGACCTACGAGCAGTACTTC. It encodes CASSAGFRLAGGTYEQYF.

The rearrangement links TRBV29-1 to TRBJ1-2; 11 nucleotides match TRBD1. In germline, CDR1 is SQVTM, CDR2 ANQGSEA. With 7 bases clipped from V and 2 bases from J, the junction kept 12 bases outside the gene matches. The CDR3 sequence is 16 residues long. CDR3 region: CSASRPGQGVNYGYTF. For the CDR3, the DNA is TGCAGCGCCTCCCGGCCGGGACAGGGGGTGAACTATGGCTACACCTTC. Filled out from reference TRBV29-1 and TRBJ1-2, the complete variable domain reads SAVISQKPSRDICQRGTSLTIQCQVDSQVTMMFWYRQQPGQSLTLIATANQGSEATYESGFVIDKFPISRPNLTFSTLTVSNMSPEDSSIYLCSASRPGQGVNYGYTFGSGTRLTVV.

The chain recombines TRBV6-5 with TRBJ2-1; D perhaps matches TRBD2 (5 bases). The CDR3 loop spans 15 amino acids. V lost 2 bases to trimming and J lost 3 bases, with 11 bases between them. Germline V gene sequence: CDR1 MNHEY, CDR2 SVGAGI. The CDR3 coding sequence is TGTGCCAGCAGTTACCCAAACGGGATCTACAATGAGCAGTTCTTC. This sequence encodes CASSYPNGIYNEQFF.

This clone came up once. The J gene is TRBJ2-7, the V gene TRBV10-3; 9 bases align to TRBD1. CDR3 length: 15 residues. Germline CDR1 and CDR2: ENHRY and SYGVKD. The V gene end was trimmed by 6 bases and the J gene end by 1 base; junction bases not matched to a gene: 7. This CDR3 reads CAISRPGQGSYEQYF. The DNA of the CDR3 is TGTGCCATCAGCCGACCGGGACAGGGATCCTACGAGCAGTACTTC.

This rearrangement joins TRBV11-2 to TRBJ2-7; D remains ambiguous. Germline CDR1 and CDR2: SGHAT and FQNNGV. The V end was cut by 1 base, the J end by 6 bases, with 19 bases between. There are 16 residues in the CDR3. The CDR3 protein is CASSLGSTAGTGEQYF. Here the CDR3 DNA reads TGTGCCAGCAGCTTAGGGTCGACGGCCGGCACGGGCGAGCAGTACTTC.

The chain recombines TRBV4-3 with TRBJ1-4; 7 nucleotides agree with TRBD1. The CDR3 has 16 residues. In germline, CDR1 is LGHNA, CDR2 YSLEER. V lost 4 bases and J lost 7; bases outside the gene matches: 12. CDR3 protein: CASSPGTGTVPEKLFF. In DNA, the CDR3 is TGCGCCAGCAGCCCTGGAACCGGGACAGTTCCTGAAAAACTGTTTTTT.

This CDR3 reads CASSLGTARNYGYTF. The CDR3 nucleotides are TGTGCCAGCAGTTTAGGGACAGCCCGAAACTATGGCTACACCTTC. The chain employs TRBV6-1 and TRBJ1-2; 7 bases are a match to TRBD1. V lost 5 bases to trimming and J lost 2 bases; unmatched junction nucleotides: 8. Germline CDR1 is MNHNS and CDR2 is SASEGT. The CDR3 is 15 amino acids.

The rearrangement joins TRBV19 to TRBJ2-7, with D possibly matching TRBD2 (6 bases). In germline, CDR1 is LNHDA, CDR2 SQIVND (reference sequence). The V gene lost 5 bases and the J gene lost 7 bases, with 18 bases spanning the gap. This CDR3 contains 14 residues. CDR3 in amino acids: CASSSRDFSREQYF. In DNA, the CDR3 is TGTGCCAGTAGTTCCCGGGACTTCTCCCGGGAGCAGTACTTC.

The chain carries TRBV14 and TRBJ2-7; D unresolved. Trimming removed 0 bases from V and 4 bases from J, with 10 bases in between. Per the germline V gene, CDR1 is SGHDN and CDR2 is FVKESK. This CDR3 is built from 14 residues. CDR3 sequence reads: CASSQDLASYEQYF. The CDR3 DNA reads as TGTGCCAGCAGCCAAGATCTTGCTAGTTACGAGCAGTACTTC.

The chain uses TRBV27 and TRBJ2-5, with D maybe TRBD2 (6 bases). The germline gives CDR1 MNHEY, CDR2 SMNVEV (reference sequence). There are 15 residues in the CDR3. The ends were cut back, 4 bases at V and 4 bases at J, with 16 bases in the middle. The CDR3 DNA reads TGTGCCAGCAGTTCCTCCCCACTAGCTCTAGAGACCCAGTACTTC. Its translation: CASSSSPLALETQYF.

In this sample, this clone turned up once. V usage is TRBV5-4 and J usage is TRBJ2-5, with 7 bases aligning to TRBD2. Germline loops: CDR1 SGHNT, CDR2 YYREEE (reference sequence). Germline trimming cut 4 bases from V and 1 base from J; bases unmatched to any gene: 22. This CDR3 spans 20 amino acids. The CDR3 reads CASSHPMGGGAVPLQETQYF. The CDR3 DNA reads TGTGCCAGCAGCCATCCTATGGGGGGAGGGGCCGTTCCTCTCCAAGAGACCCAGTACTTC.

The chain has TRBV28 and TRBJ2-3, with 10 nucleotides matching TRBD2. With 6 bases clipped from V and 5 bases from J, the junction kept 8 bases outside the gene matches. Germline CDR1 reads MDHEN; CDR2 reads SYDVKM. The CDR3 consists of 15 residues. CDR3 DNA: TGTGCCAGCAGGGACCTAGCGGGAGTTAAAGATACGCAGTATTTT. This translates into CASRDLAGVKDTQYF.

The rearrangement uses TRBV7-2 and TRBJ2-7; possible D gene TRBD1, 6 bases. CDR1 is SGHTA, CDR2 FQGNSA, per germline. V lost 3 bases and J 0 bases, leaving 9 bases between the germline ends. This CDR3 spans 14 amino acids. The CDR3 sequence is CASSLGARSYEQYF. Written as DNA, the CDR3 is TGTGCCAGCAGCTTGGGGGCTCGCTCCTACGAGCAGTACTTC.

This clone was recorded once. CDR3 sequence (DNA): TGTGCCAGCGATCCTTCGGGGCAGGGAGGAATTTACGAGCAGTACTTC. Translating it yields CASDPSGQGGIYEQYF. This chain joins TRBV28 and TRBJ2-7, with D perhaps TRBD2 (6 bases). CDR3 length equals 16 residues. CDR1 MDHEN and CDR2 SYDVKM come from the germline V gene. V was shortened by 8 bases and J by 4 bases, with 24 bases between the two germline ends.

A single count supports this clone. This sequence joins TRBV6-6 and TRBJ2-5; 12 positions agree with TRBD2. The CDR3 sequence is 16 residues long. V was pared by 4 bases and J by 3 bases, with 6 bases of the junction left unmatched. Germline V gene sequence: CDR1 MNHNY, CDR2 SVGAGI (reference sequence). CDR3 protein: CASSFSSGRGEETQYF. The CDR3 DNA reads TGTGCCAGCAGTTTCTCTAGCGGGAGGGGCGAAGAGACCCAGTACTTC.